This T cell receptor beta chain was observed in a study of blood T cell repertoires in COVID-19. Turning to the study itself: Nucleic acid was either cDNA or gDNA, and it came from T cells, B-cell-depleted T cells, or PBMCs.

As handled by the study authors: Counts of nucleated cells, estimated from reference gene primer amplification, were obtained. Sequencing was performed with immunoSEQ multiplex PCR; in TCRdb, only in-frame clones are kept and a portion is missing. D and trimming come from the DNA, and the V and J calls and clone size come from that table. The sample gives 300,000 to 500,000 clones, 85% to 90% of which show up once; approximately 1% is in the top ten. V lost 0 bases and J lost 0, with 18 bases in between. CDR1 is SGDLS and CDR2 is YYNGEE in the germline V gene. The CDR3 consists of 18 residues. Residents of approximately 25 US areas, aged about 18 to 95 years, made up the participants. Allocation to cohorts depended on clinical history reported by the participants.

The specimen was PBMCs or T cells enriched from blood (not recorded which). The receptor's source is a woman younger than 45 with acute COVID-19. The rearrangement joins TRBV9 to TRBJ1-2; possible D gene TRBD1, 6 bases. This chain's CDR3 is CASSVGRDTRTSNYGYTF. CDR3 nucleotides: TGTGCCAGCAGCGTAGGCAGGGACACGCGAACTTCTAACTATGGCTACACCTTC.